Below are 15 T cell receptor beta chains sequenced from a single sample in a study of T cell responses to AZD1222 COVID-19 vaccine (dated by TCRdb to the early 2020s). The receptor library was made with the immunoSEQ multiplex PCR assay. As stored in TCRdb, this immuneACCESS dataset retains in-frame rearrangements with V and J assigned. A fraction of the clones does not appear; measured against another copy, unresolved V genes explain less than half of the discrepancy, and the remainder lacks a known reason. The sample data list 95,000 or so clones, and roughly 91% of these were observed just once. Of the sample, over 2.5% is held by the ten largest clones. This specimen's time point label, per the study, means: baseline before first vaccination. The treatment or condition label on this specimen signifies: meningococcal conjugate vaccine given as trial control. The sequencing here drew on peripheral blood, taken on day 0 of MenACWY control vaccination. These receptors originate from an adult in good health.

The CDR3 sequence is CASGQGVGNTIYF. In nucleotides, the CDR3 is TGTGCCAGTGGACAGGGTGTCGGAAACACCATATATTTT. V and J are TRBV9 and TRBJ1-3, with 8 bases that match TRBD1. The germline V gene encodes CDR1 SGDLS and CDR2 YYNGEE. This CDR3 region has 13 residues. V was pared by 8 bases and J by 4 bases, with 5 bases of the junction left unmatched.

This chain joins TRBV7-6 and TRBJ2-1, with 8 bases identical to TRBD2. The CDR3 contains 12 residues. The V gene end was trimmed by 3 bases and the J gene end by 13 bases; junction bases not matched to a gene: 5. Germline loops: CDR1 SGHVS, CDR2 FNYEAQ. Written as DNA, the CDR3 is TGTGCCAGCAGCTTGGGCGGGGGGACACAGTTCTTC. Encoded protein: CASSLGGGTQFF.

This clone was detected a few times. The chain joins TRBV19 to TRBJ2-7; 9 bases are shared with TRBD2. With 5 bases clipped from V and 1 base from J, the junction kept 3 bases outside the gene matches. CDR1 and CDR2 (germline): LNHDA, SQIVND (reference sequence). The CDR3 has 14 amino acids. CDR3 DNA: TGTGCCAGTAGTTTTAGCGGGGGTTCCTACGAGCAGTACTTC. Protein sequence: CASSFSGGSYEQYF.

The genes are TRBV4-1 and TRBJ1-6; the match to TRBD1 covers 7 bases. Trimming removed 9 bases from V and 0 bases from J; junction bases left unmatched: 2. The V gene's germline CDR1 is MGHRA and CDR2 YSYEKL. The CDR3 extends over 14 amino acids. CDR3 sequence (DNA): TGCGCCAGGGGACAGAGCTCCTATAATTCACCCCTCCACTTT. It is translated as CARGQSSYNSPLHF.

This clone showed up just once. V is TRBV6-5 and J is TRBJ1-2, with D perhaps TRBD1 (6 bases). The V and J ends lost 5 bases and 2 bases respectively, with 9 bases between them. This CDR3 comprises 13 residues. Germline-derived CDR1 and CDR2 are MNHEY and SVGAGI. The CDR3 spells CASSLTGNYGYTF. The CDR3 DNA is TGTGCCAGCAGTCTCACAGGGAACTATGGCTACACCTTC.

The rearrangement links TRBV2 to TRBJ2-2; 8 nucleotides agree with TRBD1. V gave up 11 bases and J gave up 7 bases; unmatched junction bases: 12. The CDR3 is 14 amino acids. Germline lookup yields CDR1 SNHLY and CDR2 FYNNEI. CDR3 protein: CAGGQGIGIGELFF. The CDR3 DNA is TGTGCCGGAGGACAGGGTATAGGCATCGGGGAGCTGTTTTTT.

The chain carries TRBV6-6 and TRBJ1-3; no clear D gene. V lost 2 bases and J lost 2, with 7 bases in between. Per germline, CDR1 MNHNY and CDR2 SVGAGI (reference sequence). This CDR3 is 14 amino acids long. DNA of the CDR3: TGTGCCAGCAGTTACCAGAGCACTGGAAACACCATATATTTT. Its protein product is CASSYQSTGNTIYF.

V is TRBV3-1 (or the pseudogene TRBV3-2) and J is TRBJ2-3, with 11 nucleotides matching TRBD2. CDR1 LGHDT and CDR2 YNNKEL come from the germline V gene (reference sequence). Losses at the gene ends were 3 bases for V and 0 bases for J; bases not matched to a gene: 14. The CDR3 is 20 residues long. The CDR3 is CASSHRYGLAGGTSTDTQYF. The CDR3 DNA is TGTGCCAGCAGCCACCGCTACGGGCTAGCGGGGGGAACTAGCACAGATACGCAGTATTTT.

The rearrangement uses TRBV18 and TRBJ1-5; 8 bases agree with TRBD1. The CDR3 length is 14 residues. Germline assignment: CDR1 KGHSH and CDR2 LQKENI. Trimming at V came to 6 bases and at J to 7 bases, leaving 8 bases not matched to a gene. CDR3 amino acids: CASSLRQGSQPQHF. CDR3 DNA: TGTGCCAGCTCCCTTCGACAGGGGTCCCAGCCCCAGCATTTT.

The V gene is TRBV3-1 (or the pseudogene TRBV3-2), the J gene TRBJ2-3; no definite D call. Trimming stripped 3 bases from V and 5 bases from J, with 15 bases between. Germline CDR1 LGHDT, CDR2 YNNKEL (reference sequence). This CDR3 is 15 amino acids long. The CDR3 DNA follows: TGTGCCAGCAGCCATCATTTAGGCTACGGAGATACGCAGTATTTT. It specifies CASSHHLGYGDTQYF.

The CDR3 coding sequence is TGTGCCAGCAGTCTCAGCGCAGGTAGGGAGCAGTACTTC. Its protein is CASSLSAGREQYF. The chain is built from TRBV12-3 or TRBV12-4 and TRBJ2-7, with D unresolved. The CDR3 spans 13 residues. V lost 5 bases and J lost 7, with 15 bases in between.

V is TRBV6-2 or TRBV6-3 and J is TRBJ1-5; the D gene is possibly TRBD1 (5 bases). V lost 6 bases, J lost 2 bases, and 8 bases lay in between. The germline CDR1 and CDR2 sequences are MNHEY and SVGEGT. CDR3 length: 13 amino acids. The chain's CDR3 is CASSRAGNQPQHF. The CDR3 bases are TGTGCCAGCAGCAGGGCGGGCAATCAGCCCCAGCATTTT.

Only one count was recorded for this clone. The DNA of the CDR3 is TGTGCCAGCAGCCTCGAGGGCCGAGCCGGGGAGCTGTTTTTT. This sequence encodes CASSLEGRAGELFF. The rearrangement links TRBV13 to TRBJ2-2; D is possibly TRBD2 (5 bases). Germline-derived CDR1 and CDR2 are PRHDT and FYEKMQ (reference sequence). The CDR3 covers 14 residues. V lost 5 bases and J lost 6, with 13 bases in between.

The chain recombines TRBV21-1 with TRBJ2-1. TRBV21-1 is flagged as a pseudogene. This CDR3 is built from 14 residues. CDR3 protein: CASTFPHRTNHQFF. CDR3 bases: TGTGCCAGCACCTTCCCACATAGGACCAATCACCAGTTCTTC.

The DNA of the CDR3 is TGTGCCAGCAGCGCCCAGGCGCCTGGAAACACCATATATTTT. This gives the protein CASSAQAPGNTIYF. The chain carries TRBV9 and TRBJ1-3; no firm D call. Trimming pared 3 bases from V and 2 bases from J, leaving 9 bases between. CDR3 length: 14 residues. In germline, CDR1 is SGDLS, CDR2 YYNGEE.